These T cell receptor beta chains were read from a single sample in a study of blood T cell repertoires in COVID-19. This table comes from immunoSEQ multiplex PCR, and its TCRdb copy is limited to in-frame clones, with some not included. The top ten clones hold 5% to 7% of a sample with a few hundred thousand clones, around 90% of them seen once. The sequencing input was peripheral blood. The receptors were gathered from a man aged 18 to 35 who had recovered from COVID-19. Both conserved end residues are part of each CDR3. The D gene is left open where the match is weak. Size is stated for part of the rows, as once, few or many counts, or as a class when the clone is expanded.

d_gene	abundance	v_gene	j_gene	CDR3aa	CDR3nt
-	-	TRBV15	TRBJ1-2	CATSSGDRYTF	TGTGCCACCAGCTCAGGCGATCGCTACACCTTC
-	-	TRBV10-2	TRBJ1-2	CASGLRSSSYGYTF	TGCGCCAGCGGACTCAGGAGCTCAAGCTATGGCTACACCTTC
-	-	TRBV3-1/TRBV3-2	TRBJ1-2	CASSQETAGNGYTF	TGTGCCAGCAGCCAAGAGACGGCGGGGAATGGCTACACCTTC
-	-	TRBV11-2	TRBJ2-3	CASSPQPKPRDTQYF	TGTGCCAGCAGCCCCCAACCAAAACCCAGAGATACGCAGTATTTT
TRBD1	-	TRBV5-1	TRBJ2-1	CASSQGQLGYEQFF	TGCGCCAGCAGCCAGGGACAGTTGGGCTATGAGCAGTTCTTC
-	-	TRBV6-5	TRBJ1-6	CASSGLQPYNSPLHF	TGTGCCAGCAGCGGACTGCAGCCCTATAATTCACCCCTCCACTTT
TRBD1	few	TRBV7-3	TRBJ2-7	CASSSSGTGPYEQYF	TGTGCCAGCAGCTCCTCCGGGACAGGGCCCTACGAGCAGTACTTC
TRBD2	-	TRBV25-1	TRBJ2-1	CASSVASGSHEQFF	TGTGCCAGCAGTGTGGCTAGCGGGAGCCATGAGCAGTTCTTC
TRBD2	few	TRBV6-2/TRBV6-3	TRBJ2-7	CASSSAASGTYEQYF	TGTGCCAGCAGTTCCGCCGCTAGCGGAACCTACGAGCAGTACTTC
TRBD1	-	TRBV29-1	TRBJ2-7	CSVVDRMGGGSYEQYF	TGCAGCGTCGTGGACAGGATGGGTGGGGGTTCCTACGAGCAGTACTTC
TRBD1	once	TRBV27	TRBJ2-7	CASSLAGTVTYEQYF	TGTGCCAGCAGTTTAGCCGGGACAGTAACCTACGAGCAGTACTTC
TRBD2	-	TRBV29-1	TRBJ2-2	CSGTGTSGKTGELFF	TGCAGCGGGACGGGGACTAGCGGAAAGACCGGGGAGCTGTTTTTT
TRBD2	few	TRBV7-6	TRBJ2-2	CASSPSLRLAENTGELFF	TGTGCCAGCAGCCCCAGCCTTCGACTAGCGGAGAACACCGGGGAGCTGTTTTTT
TRBD2	-	TRBV5-4	TRBJ2-7	CASIPRGADLDHEQYF	TGTGCCAGCATCCCGCGGGGGGCGGACCTCGACCACGAGCAGTACTTC
TRBD1	few	TRBV7-2	TRBJ2-2	CASSWGQGSTGELFF	TGTGCCAGCAGCTGGGGACAGGGGTCGACCGGGGAGCTGTTTTTT
TRBD1	-	TRBV6-2/TRBV6-3	TRBJ1-1	CASSWTGVNTEAFF	TGTGCCAGCAGTTGGACAGGCGTGAACACTGAAGCTTTCTTT
-	-	TRBV6-1	TRBJ1-3	CASSEAGGAGNTIYF	TGTGCCAGCAGTGAAGCGGGCGGGGCTGGAAACACCATATATTTT
-	-	TRBV6-5	TRBJ1-3	CASSYSRSFSGNTIYF	TGTGCCAGCAGTTACTCCCGCAGTTTCTCTGGAAACACCATATATTTT
-	-	TRBV6-6	TRBJ2-2	CAITHVNTGELFF	TGTGCCATCACACATGTTAACACCGGGGAGCTGTTTTTT
-	-	TRBV4-2	TRBJ2-3	CASSQGLGADTQYF	TGTGCCAGCAGCCAAGGTCTAGGGGCAGATACGCAGTATTTT
TRBD2	-	TRBV5-1	TRBJ2-3	CASSLVSSGRGTDTQYF	TGCGCCAGCAGCTTGGTGTCTAGCGGGAGGGGCACAGATACGCAGTATTTT
-	once	TRBV4-3	TRBJ2-7	CASSQQTVPAYEQYF	TGCGCCAGCAGCCAGCAGACAGTTCCGGCCTACGAGCAGTACTTC
TRBD1	-	TRBV29-1	TRBJ2-1	CSVEDRTGGEYNEQFF	TGCAGCGTTGAAGATCGGACAGGGGGCGAATACAATGAGCAGTTCTTC
-	-	TRBV7-8	TRBJ2-3	CASSLVRGSTDTQYF	TGTGCCAGCAGCTTAGTTAGAGGGAGCACAGATACGCAGTATTTT
-	-	TRBV12-3/TRBV12-4	TRBJ1-3	CASSLGVGTSPF	TGTGCCAGCAGTTTGGGGGTTGGGACTTCCCCATTT
TRBD2	-	TRBV5-1	TRBJ2-1	CASSSTSGKREQFF	TGCGCCAGCAGCTCGACTAGCGGGAAACGTGAGCAGTTCTTC
TRBD1	once	TRBV5-6	TRBJ2-7	CASSASGTGDEQYF	TGTGCCAGCAGCGCTTCCGGGACAGGGGACGAGCAGTACTTC
-	-	TRBV27	TRBJ2-7	CASSLDWSSYEQYF	TGTGCCAGCAGTTTGGACTGGAGCTCCTACGAGCAGTACTTC
TRBD2	once	TRBV5-6	TRBJ2-7	CASSLALAGGEQYF	TGTGCCAGCAGCTTGGCACTAGCGGGAGGCGAGCAGTACTTC
-	-	TRBV15	TRBJ2-4	CATSRGKQKNIQYF	TGTGCCACCAGCAGAGGAAAACAGAAAAACATTCAGTACTTC